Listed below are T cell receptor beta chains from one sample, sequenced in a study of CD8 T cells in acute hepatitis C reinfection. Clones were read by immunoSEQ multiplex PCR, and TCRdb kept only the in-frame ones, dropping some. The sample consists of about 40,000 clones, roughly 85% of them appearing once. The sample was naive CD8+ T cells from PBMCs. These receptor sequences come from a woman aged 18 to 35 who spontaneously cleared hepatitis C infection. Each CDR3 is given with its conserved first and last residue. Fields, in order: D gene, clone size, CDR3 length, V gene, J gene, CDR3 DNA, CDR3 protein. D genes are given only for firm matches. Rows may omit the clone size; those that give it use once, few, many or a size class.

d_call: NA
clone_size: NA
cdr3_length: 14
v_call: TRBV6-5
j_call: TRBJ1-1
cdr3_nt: TGTGCCAGCCTAGGGGCAGGGGCTGGCACTGAAGCTTTCTTT
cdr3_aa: CASLGAGAGTEAFF

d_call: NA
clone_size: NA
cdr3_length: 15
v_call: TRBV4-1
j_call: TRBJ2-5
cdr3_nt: TGCGCCAGCAGCGCTCGGACTGGGGAAGAGGAGACCCAGTACTTC
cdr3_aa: CASSARTGEEETQYF

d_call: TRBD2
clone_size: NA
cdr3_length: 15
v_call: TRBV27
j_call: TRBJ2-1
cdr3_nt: TGTGCCAGCAGTCGTAGTCCTAGCGGCTACAATGAGCAGTTCTTC
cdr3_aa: CASSRSPSGYNEQFF

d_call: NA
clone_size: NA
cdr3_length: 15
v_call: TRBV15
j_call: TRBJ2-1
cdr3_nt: TGTGCCACCAGCACCGACAGTTACTCCTACAATGAGCAGTTCTTC
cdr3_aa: CATSTDSYSYNEQFF

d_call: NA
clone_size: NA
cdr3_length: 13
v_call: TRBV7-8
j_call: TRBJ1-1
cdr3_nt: TGTGCCAGCAGCTTTTATCTGAACACTGAAGCTTTCTTT
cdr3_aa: CASSFYLNTEAFF

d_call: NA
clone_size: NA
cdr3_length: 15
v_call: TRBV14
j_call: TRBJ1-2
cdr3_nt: TGTGCCAGCAGCGCCATCGACCCTCCTTCGAAGGGCTACACCTTC
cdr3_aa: CASSAIDPPSKGYTF

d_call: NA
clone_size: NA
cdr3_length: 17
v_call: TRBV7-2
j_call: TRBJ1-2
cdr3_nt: TGTGCCAGCAGCTTGGCGGGGGGCGCTGGTTACGGCTATGGCTACACCTTC
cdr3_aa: CASSLAGGAGYGYGYTF

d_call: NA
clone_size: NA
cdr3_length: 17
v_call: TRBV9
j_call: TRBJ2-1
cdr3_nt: TGTGCCAGCAGCGCAGAACCGGGACGGTCTTCCCCTAATGAGCAGTTCTTC
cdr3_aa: CASSAEPGRSSPNEQFF

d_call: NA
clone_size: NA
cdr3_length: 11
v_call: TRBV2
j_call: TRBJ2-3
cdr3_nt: TGTGCCAGAGAAACCACAGATACGCAGTATTTT
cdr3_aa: CARETTDTQYF

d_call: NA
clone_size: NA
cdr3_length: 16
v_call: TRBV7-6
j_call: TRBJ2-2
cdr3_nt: TGTGCCAGCAGCGATAACACCGGGCCATCGACTGGGGTGCTGTTTTTT
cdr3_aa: CASSDNTGPSTGVLFF

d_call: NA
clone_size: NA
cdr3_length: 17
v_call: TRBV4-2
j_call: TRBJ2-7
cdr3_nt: TGTGCCAGCAGCCAAGATGAAACGGTACCCCTCTACTACGAGCAGTACTTC
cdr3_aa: CASSQDETVPLYYEQYF

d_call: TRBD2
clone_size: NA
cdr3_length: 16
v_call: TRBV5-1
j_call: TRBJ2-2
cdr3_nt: TGCGCCAGCAGCTTGGAGCGGGAGCTATGGGACGGGGAGCTGTTTTTT
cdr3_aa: CASSLERELWDGELFF

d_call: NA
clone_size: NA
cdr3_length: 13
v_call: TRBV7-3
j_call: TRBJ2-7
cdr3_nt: TGTGCCAGCAGCCCGGGGGTGGAGCTCGAGCAGTACTTC
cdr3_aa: CASSPGVELEQYF

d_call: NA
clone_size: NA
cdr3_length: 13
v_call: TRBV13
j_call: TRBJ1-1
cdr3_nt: TGTGCCAGCAGCTTAGGGGGGAACACTGAAGCTTTCTTT
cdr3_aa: CASSLGGNTEAFF

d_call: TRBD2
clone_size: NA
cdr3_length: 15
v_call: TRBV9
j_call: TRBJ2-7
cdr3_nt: TGTGCCAGCAGCGTAGGACTAGCAGACTCCTACGAGCAGTACTTC
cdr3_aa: CASSVGLADSYEQYF

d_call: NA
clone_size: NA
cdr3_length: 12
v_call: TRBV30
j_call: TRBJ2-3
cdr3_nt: TGTGCCTGGAGTCCTGACACAGATACGCAGTATTTT
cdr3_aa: CAWSPDTDTQYF

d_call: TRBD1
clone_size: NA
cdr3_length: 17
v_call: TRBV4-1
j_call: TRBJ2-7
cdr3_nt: TGCGCCAGCAGCCAAGATCTAGTGACAGGGGCTACCTACGAGCAGTACTTC
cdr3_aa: CASSQDLVTGATYEQYF

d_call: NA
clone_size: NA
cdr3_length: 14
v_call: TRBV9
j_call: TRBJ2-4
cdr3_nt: TGTGCCAGCAGCGTAGCCTTACAGAAAAACATTCAGTACTTC
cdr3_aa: CASSVALQKNIQYF

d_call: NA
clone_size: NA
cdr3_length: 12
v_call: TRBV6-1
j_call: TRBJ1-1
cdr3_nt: TGTGCCAGCAGTGAATGGGCCACTGAAGCTTTCTTT
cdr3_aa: CASSEWATEAFF

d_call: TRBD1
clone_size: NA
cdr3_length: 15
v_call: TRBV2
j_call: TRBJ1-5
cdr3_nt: TGTGCCAGCGGGGAGGCGGGACAGCGGGATCAGCCCCAGCATTTT
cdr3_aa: CASGEAGQRDQPQHF

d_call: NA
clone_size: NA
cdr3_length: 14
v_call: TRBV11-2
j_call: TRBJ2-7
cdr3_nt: TGTGCCAGCAGCTCTACCGGGGCCTCCTACGAGCAGTACTTC
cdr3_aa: CASSSTGASYEQYF

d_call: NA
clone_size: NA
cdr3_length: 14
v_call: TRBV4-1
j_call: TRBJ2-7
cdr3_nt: TGCGCCAGCAGCGAACGGGGCCCCCCCTACGAGCAGTACTTC
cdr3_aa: CASSERGPPYEQYF

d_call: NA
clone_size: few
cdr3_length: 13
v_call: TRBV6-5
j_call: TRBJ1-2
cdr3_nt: TGTGCCAGCAGCCCACGGGGGGTCTATGGCTACACCTTC
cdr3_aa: CASSPRGVYGYTF

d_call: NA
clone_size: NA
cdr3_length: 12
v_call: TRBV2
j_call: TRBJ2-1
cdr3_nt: TGTGCCACCAATCTTCTTGTAGTGGAGCAGTTCTTC
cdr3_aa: CATNLLVVEQFF

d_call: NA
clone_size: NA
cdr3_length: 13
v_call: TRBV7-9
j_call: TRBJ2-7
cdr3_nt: TGTGCCAGCAGCTTTCGAGGTTTGGAGGAGCAGTACTTC
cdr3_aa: CASSFRGLEEQYF

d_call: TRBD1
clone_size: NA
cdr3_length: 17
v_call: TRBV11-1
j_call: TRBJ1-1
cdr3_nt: TGTGCCAGCAGCTTAGGACCACACAGGGGGCCAGGCACTGAAGCTTTCTTT
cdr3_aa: CASSLGPHRGPGTEAFF

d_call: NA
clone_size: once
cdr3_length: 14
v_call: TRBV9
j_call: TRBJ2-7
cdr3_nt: TGTGCCAGCAGCGTTGGGGGATTGACCTACGAGCAGTACTTC
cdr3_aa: CASSVGGLTYEQYF

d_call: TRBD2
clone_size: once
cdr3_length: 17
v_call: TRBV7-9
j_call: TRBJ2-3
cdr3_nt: TGTGCCAGCAGAGCCACTTTCGCGGGAGCTGGCACAGATACGCAGTATTTT
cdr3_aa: CASRATFAGAGTDTQYF

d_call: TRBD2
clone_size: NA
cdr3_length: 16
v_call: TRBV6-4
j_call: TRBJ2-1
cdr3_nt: TGTGCCAGCAGTGAGTCACCTAGCGGGAGTTTCAATGAGCAGTTCTTC
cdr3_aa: CASSESPSGSFNEQFF

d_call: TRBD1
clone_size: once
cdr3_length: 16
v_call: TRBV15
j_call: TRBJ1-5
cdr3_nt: TGTGCCACCAGCAGAGACCGGACAGGGGGCAATCAGCCCCAGCATTTT
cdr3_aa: CATSRDRTGGNQPQHF

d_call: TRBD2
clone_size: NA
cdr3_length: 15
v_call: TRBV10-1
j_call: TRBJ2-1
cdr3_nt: TGCGCCAGCAGTGAAGAGCTAGCGGGAGTCGATGAGCAGTTCTTC
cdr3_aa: CASSEELAGVDEQFF

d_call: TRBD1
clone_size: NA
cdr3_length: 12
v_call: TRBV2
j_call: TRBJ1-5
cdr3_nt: TGTGCTACAGGGACAGGAATTCAGCCCCAGCATTTT
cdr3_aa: CATGTGIQPQHF

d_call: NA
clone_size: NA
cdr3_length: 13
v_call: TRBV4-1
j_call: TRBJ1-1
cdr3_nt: TGCGCCAGCAGCCAAGTCGGCAACACTGAAGCTTTCTTT
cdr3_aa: CASSQVGNTEAFF

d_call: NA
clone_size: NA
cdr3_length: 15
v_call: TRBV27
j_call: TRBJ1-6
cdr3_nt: TGTGCCAGCAGGGGCATTGGACAATACATTTCACCCCTCCACTTT
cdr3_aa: CASRGIGQYISPLHF

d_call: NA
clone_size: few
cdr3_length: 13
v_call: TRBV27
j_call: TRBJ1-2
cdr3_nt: TGTGCCAGCCTTGGAACAGGGAGCTATGGCTACACCTTC
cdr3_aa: CASLGTGSYGYTF

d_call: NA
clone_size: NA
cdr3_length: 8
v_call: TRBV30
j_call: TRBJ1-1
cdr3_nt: TGTGCCTGGAATATGAGAGCCTTT
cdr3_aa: CAWNMRAF

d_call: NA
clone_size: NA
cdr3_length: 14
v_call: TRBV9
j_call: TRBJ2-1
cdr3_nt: TGTGCCAGCAGCGGGGGAGCAGGCGACAATGAGCAGTTCTTC
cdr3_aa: CASSGGAGDNEQFF

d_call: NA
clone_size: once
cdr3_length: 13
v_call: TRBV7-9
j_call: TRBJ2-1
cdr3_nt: TGTGCCAGCAGCTTAAGGGGCCCTAATGAGCAGTTCTTC
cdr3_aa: CASSLRGPNEQFF

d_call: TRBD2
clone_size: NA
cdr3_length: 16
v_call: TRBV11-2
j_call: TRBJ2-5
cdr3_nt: TGTGCCAGCAGCTTAGATGTGGCTAGCGGGAGGGAGACCCAGTACTTC
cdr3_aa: CASSLDVASGRETQYF

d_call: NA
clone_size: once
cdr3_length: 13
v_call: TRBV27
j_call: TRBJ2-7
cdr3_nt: TGTGCCAGCGGGGCTAAGAGCTCCTACGAGCAGTACTTC
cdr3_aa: CASGAKSSYEQYF

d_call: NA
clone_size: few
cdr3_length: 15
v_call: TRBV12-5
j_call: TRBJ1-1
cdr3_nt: TGTGCTAGTGGTTTGTGGGGTGGGACGGGAACTGAAGCTTTCTTT
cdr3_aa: CASGLWGGTGTEAFF

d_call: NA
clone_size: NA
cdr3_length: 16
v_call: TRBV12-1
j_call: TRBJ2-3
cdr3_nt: TGTGCCAGCGAGTCCCGGGCGGGAGTGAGCACAGATACGCAGTATTTT
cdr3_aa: CASESRAGVSTDTQYF

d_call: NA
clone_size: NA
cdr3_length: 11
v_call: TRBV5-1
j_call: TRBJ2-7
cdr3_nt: TGCGCCAGCAGCTCTAACCAAGAGCAGTACTTC
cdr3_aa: CASSSNQEQYF

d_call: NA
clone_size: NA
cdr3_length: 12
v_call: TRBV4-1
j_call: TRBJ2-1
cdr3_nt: TGCGCCAGCAGCGTTTCGGGCAATGAGCAGTTCTTC
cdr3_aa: CASSVSGNEQFF

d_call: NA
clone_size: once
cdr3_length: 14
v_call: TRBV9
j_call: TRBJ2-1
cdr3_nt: TGTGCCAGCAGCGATAGCGAGAGACAGAATGAGCAGTTCTTC
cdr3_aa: CASSDSERQNEQFF